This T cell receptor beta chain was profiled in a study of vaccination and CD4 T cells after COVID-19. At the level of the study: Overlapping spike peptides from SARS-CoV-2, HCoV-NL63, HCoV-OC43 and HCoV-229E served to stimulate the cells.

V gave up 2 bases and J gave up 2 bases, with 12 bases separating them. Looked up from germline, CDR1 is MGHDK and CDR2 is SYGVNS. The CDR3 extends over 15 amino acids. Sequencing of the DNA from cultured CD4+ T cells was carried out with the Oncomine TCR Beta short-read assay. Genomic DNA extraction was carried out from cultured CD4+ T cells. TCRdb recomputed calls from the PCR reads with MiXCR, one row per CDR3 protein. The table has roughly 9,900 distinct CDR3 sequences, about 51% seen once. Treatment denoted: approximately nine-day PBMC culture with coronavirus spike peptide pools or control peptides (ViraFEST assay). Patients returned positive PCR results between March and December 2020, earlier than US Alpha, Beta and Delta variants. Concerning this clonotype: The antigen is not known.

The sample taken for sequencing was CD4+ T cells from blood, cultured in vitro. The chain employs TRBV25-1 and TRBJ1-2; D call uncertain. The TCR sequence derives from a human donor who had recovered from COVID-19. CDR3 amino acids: CASSENMGSNYGYTF. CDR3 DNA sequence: TGTGCCAGCAGTGAAAACATGGGCTCAAACTATGGCTACACCTTC.